The 7 T cell receptor beta chains below were found in one sample sequenced in a study of beta chain features in type 1 diabetes. Overall study findings and caveats: TCRB CDR3 length was moderately but significantly reduced in all four CD4+ subsets of Type 1 diabetes patients.

Every isolated RNA sample was fully reverse transcribed, so sequencing captured expressed TCRB transcripts. Profiled with immunoSEQ multiplex PCR; TCRdb holds only in-frame clones, not every one. The sample yields about 650,000 clones, under 15% seen once. The antigens for these receptors are not known. Specimen: naive CD4+ T cells from blood. The receptors were gathered from a man between 25 and 39 years old with type 1 diabetes.

This clone was seen a few times. The rearrangement joins TRBV10-3 to TRBJ2-7; 8 bases line up with TRBD1. With 4 bases clipped from V and 6 bases from J, the junction kept 8 bases outside the gene matches. There are 14 residues in the CDR3. Germline CDR1 and CDR2: ENHRY and SYGVKD. CDR3 in amino acids: CAISGETGTGEQYF. CDR3 in DNA: TGTGCCATCAGTGGCGAGACAGGGACAGGCGAGCAGTACTTC.

This clone was detected only a few times. V usage is TRBV4-3 and J usage is TRBJ2-3; D is possibly TRBD1 (6 bases). V was cut by 4 bases and J by 2 bases, with 19 bases left in between. Germline CDR1 is LGHNA and CDR2 is YSLEER. The CDR3 is 17 residues long. CDR3 coding DNA: TGCGCCAGCAGCCCCGAGGGCAGGGTGGGGGCCACAGATACGCAGTATTTT. Translating gives CASSPEGRVGATDTQYF.

This clone turned up a few times. This chain links TRBV9 with TRBJ1-5; D uncertain. Per germline, CDR1 SGDLS and CDR2 YYNGEE. This CDR3 has 17 residues. V lost 1 base, J lost 3 bases, and 17 bases lay in between. This chain's CDR3 is CASSVTPDSRDNQPQHF. CDR3 nucleotide sequence: TGTGCCAGCAGCGTAACTCCGGACTCGCGGGACAATCAGCCCCAGCATTTT.

This sequence joins TRBV30 and TRBJ1-2; 7 bases match TRBD1. The V and J ends lost 8 bases and 6 bases, in that order; junction bases with no gene match: 12. Germline V gives CDR1 GTSNPN, CDR2 SVGIG (reference sequence). The CDR3 has 13 residues. CDR3 DNA sequence: TGTGCCGGTCACAGGGGTGCTATCGATGGCTACACCTTC. This codes for CAGHRGAIDGYTF.

This clone was detected only a few times. This chain connects TRBV7-2 to TRBJ2-5, with D perhaps assigned TRBD1 or TRBD2 (5 bases each). The CDR3 runs 15 residues. V was shortened by 3 bases and J by 3 bases, with 14 bases between the two germline ends. The germline gives CDR1 SGHTA, CDR2 FQGNSA. CDR3 nucleotide sequence: TGTGCCAGCAGCTTTTCCGGGACCCCGGAAGAGACCCAGTACTTC. Encoded protein: CASSFSGTPEETQYF.

This sequence joins TRBV19 and TRBJ1-4, with D tentatively TRBD1 (5 bases). The CDR3 totals 14 residues. Trimming cost V 5 bases and J 6 bases, with 13 bases left between them. Germline V CDR1 and CDR2: LNHDA, SQIVND (reference sequence). CDR3: CASSGRVGDEKLFF. CDR3 sequence (DNA): TGTGCCAGTAGTGGCAGGGTCGGGGATGAAAAACTGTTTTTT.

The table lists this clone with a few counts. The chain is built from TRBV19 and TRBJ1-6; D remains ambiguous. Germline V gene sequence: CDR1 LNHDA, CDR2 SQIVND (reference sequence). With 5 bases removed from V and 8 bases from J, the gap between germline ends came to 10 bases. The CDR3 is 13 amino acids. The CDR3 coding sequence is TGTGCCAGTAGTCTGGGCCGGGATTCACCCCTCCACTTT. Translating it yields CASSLGRDSPLHF.